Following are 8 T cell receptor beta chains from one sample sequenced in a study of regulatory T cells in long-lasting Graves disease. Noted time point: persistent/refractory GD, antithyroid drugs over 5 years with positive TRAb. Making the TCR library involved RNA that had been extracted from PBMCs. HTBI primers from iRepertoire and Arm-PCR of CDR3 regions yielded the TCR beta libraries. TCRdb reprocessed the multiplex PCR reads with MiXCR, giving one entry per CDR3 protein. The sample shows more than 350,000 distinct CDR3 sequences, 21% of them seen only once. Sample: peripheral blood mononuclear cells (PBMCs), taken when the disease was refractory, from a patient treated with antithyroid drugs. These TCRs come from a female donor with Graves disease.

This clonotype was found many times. The CDR3 region has the DNA TGTGCCAGCAGACCCGGGATCACCTACGAGCAGTACTTC. It specifies CASRPGITYEQYF. The chain links TRBV6-1 to TRBJ2-7, with TRBD2 as a possible D gene (5 bases). This CDR3 contains 13 residues. CDR1 is MNHNS and CDR2 is SASEGT in the germline V gene. Trimming shortened V by 6 bases and J by 2 bases, and 11 bases separated the two germline ends.

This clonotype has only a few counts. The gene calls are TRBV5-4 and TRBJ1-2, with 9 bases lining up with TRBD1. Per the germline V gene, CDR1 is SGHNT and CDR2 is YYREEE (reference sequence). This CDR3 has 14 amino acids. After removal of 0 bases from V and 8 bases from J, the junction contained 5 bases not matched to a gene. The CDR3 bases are TGTGCCAGCAGCTTGGGGGACAGGGACAGGGGCTACACCTTC. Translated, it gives CASSLGDRDRGYTF.

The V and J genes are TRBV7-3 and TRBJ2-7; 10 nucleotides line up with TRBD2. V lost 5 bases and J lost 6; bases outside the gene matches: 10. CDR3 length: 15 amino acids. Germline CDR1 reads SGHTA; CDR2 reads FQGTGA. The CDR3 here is CASSPGASGSSEQYF. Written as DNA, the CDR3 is TGTGCCAGCAGCCCTGGGGCTAGCGGGAGCAGCGAGCAGTACTTC. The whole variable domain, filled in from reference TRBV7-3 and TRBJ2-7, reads GAGVSQTPSNKVTEKGKYVELRCDPISGHTALYWYRQSLGQGPEFLIYFQGTGAADDSGLPNDRFFAVRPEGSVSTLKIQRTERGDSAVYLCASSPGASGSSEQYFGPGTRLTVT.

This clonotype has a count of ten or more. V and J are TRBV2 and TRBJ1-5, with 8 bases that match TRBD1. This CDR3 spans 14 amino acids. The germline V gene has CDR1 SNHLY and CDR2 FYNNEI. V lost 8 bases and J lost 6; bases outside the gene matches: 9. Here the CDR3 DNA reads TGTGCCAGCGGTGGACAGGGAGCCGCTCAGCCCCAGCATTTT. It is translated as CASGGQGAAQPQHF.

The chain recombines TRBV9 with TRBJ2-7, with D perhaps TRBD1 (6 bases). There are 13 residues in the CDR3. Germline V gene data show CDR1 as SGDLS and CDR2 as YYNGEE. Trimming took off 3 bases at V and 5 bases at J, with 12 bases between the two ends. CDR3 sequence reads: CASSEKQGHEQYF. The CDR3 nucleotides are TGTGCCAGCAGCGAGAAACAGGGCCACGAGCAGTACTTC.

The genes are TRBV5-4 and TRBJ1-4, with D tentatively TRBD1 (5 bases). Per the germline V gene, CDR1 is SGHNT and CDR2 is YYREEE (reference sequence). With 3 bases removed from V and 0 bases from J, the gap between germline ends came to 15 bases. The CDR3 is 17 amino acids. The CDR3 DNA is TGTGCCAGCAGCTCCAAAGCCTCAGGGACAACTAATGAAAAACTGTTTTTT. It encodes CASSSKASGTTNEKLFF.

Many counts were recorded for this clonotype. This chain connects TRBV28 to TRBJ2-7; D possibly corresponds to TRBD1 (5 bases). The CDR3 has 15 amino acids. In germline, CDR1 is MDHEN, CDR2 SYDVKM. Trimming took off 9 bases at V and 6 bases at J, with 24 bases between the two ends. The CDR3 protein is CASQGGQLRVREQYF. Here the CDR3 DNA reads TGTGCCAGTCAGGGCGGCCAGTTAAGGGTACGCGAGCAGTACTTC.

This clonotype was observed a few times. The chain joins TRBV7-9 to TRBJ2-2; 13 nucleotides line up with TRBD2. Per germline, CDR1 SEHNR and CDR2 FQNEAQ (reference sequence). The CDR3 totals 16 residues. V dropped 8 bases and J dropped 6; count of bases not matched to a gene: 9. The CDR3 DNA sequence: TGTGCCAGCGAAGATGGACTAGCGGGAGCTTCCGGGGAGCTGTTTTTT. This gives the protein CASEDGLAGASGELFF.